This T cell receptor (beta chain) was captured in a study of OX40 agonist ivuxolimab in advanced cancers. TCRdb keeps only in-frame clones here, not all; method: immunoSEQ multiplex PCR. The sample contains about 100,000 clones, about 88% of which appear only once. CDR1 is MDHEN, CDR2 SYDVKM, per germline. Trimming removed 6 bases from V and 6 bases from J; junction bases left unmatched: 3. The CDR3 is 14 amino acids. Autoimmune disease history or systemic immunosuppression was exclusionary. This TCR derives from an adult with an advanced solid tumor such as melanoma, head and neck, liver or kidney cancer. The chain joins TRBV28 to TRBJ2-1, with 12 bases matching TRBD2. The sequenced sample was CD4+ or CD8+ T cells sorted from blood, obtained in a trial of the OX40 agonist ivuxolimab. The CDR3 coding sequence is TGTGCCAGCAGGACTAGCGGGAGTCGCAATGAGCAGTTCTTC. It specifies CASRTSGSRNEQFF.